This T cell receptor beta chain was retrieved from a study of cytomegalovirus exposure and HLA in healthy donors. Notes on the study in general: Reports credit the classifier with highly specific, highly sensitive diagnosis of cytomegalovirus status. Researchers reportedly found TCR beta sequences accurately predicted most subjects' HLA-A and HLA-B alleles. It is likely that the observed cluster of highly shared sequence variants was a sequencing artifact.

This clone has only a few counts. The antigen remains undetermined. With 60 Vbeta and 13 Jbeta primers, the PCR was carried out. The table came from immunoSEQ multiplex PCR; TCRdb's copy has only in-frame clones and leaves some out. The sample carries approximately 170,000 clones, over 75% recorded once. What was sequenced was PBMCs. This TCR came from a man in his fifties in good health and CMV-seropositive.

The CDR3 nucleotides are TGTGCCAGCAGCACCCCGGACTCCCTTAGCTCCTACAATGAGCAGTTCTTC. It specifies CASSTPDSLSSYNEQFF. The chain carries TRBV28 and TRBJ2-1, with D maybe TRBD2 (5 bases). Trimming removed 6 bases from V and 0 bases from J, with 18 bases in between. The CDR3 is 17 residues long. CDR1 and CDR2 from the germline V gene are MDHEN and SYDVKM.